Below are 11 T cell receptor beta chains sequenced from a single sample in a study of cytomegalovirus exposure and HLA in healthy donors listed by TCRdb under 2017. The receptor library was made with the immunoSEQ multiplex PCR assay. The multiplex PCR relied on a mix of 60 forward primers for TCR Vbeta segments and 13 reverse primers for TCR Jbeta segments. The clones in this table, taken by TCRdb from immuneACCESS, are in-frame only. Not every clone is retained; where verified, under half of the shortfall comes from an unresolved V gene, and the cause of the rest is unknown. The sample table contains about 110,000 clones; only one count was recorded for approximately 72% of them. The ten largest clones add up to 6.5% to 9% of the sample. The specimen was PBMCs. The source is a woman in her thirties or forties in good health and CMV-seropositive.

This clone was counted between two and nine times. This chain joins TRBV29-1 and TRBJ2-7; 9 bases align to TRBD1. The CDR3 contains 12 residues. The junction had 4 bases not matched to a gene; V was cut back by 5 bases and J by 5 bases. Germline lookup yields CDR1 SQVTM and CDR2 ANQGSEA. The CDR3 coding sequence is TGCAGCGTTCTACAGGGGGCCCACGAGCAGTACTTC. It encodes CSVLQGAHEQYF.

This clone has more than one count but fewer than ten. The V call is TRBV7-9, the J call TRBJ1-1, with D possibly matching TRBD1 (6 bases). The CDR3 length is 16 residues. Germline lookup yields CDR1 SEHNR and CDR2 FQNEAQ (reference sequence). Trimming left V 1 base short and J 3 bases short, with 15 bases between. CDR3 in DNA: TGTGCCAGCAGCTTAGGGGGGGGCAAGAGGTACACTGAAGCTTTCTTT. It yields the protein CASSLGGGKRYTEAFF.

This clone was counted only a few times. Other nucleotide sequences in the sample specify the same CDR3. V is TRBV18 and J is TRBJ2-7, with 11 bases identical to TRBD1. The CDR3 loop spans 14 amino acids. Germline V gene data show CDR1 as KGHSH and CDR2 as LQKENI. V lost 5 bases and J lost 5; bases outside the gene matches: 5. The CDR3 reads CASSAGTGGNEQYF. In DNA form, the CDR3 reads TGTGCCAGCTCAGCCGGGACAGGGGGAAACGAGCAGTACTTC.

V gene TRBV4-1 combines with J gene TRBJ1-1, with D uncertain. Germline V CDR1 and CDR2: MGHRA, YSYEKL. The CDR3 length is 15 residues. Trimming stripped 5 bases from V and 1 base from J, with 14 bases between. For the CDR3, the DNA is TGCGCCAGCAGCATTCCCGGGGATTCGAACACTGAAGCTTTCTTT. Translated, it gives CASSIPGDSNTEAFF.

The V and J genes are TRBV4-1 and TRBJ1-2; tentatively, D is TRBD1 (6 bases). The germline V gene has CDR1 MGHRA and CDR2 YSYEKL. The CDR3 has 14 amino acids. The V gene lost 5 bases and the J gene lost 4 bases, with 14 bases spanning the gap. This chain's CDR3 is CASSDPGDIYGYTF. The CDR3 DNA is TGCGCCAGCAGCGACCCCGGGGACATCTATGGCTACACCTTC.

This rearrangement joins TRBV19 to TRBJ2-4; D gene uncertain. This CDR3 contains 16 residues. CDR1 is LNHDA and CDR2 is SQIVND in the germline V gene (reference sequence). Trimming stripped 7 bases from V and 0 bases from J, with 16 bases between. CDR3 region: CASTANLGLAKNIQYF. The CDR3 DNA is TGTGCCAGTACCGCTAACTTGGGCTTAGCCAAAAACATTCAGTACTTC.

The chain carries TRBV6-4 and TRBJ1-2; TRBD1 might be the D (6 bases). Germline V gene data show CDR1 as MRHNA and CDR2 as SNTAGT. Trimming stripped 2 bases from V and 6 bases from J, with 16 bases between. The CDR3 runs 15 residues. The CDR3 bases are TGTGCCAGCAGTGACACCCCACAGGGTCTGAATGGCTACACCTTC. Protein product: CASSDTPQGLNGYTF.

The CDR3 loop reads CASSQHGTVDTGELFF. The CDR3 DNA sequence: TGCGCCAGCAGTCAACACGGGACAGTTGACACCGGGGAGCTGTTTTTT. This sequence joins TRBV5-1 and TRBJ2-2, with 7 bases matching TRBD1. The ends lost 5 bases at V and 3 bases at J; junction bases unmatched: 10. In germline, CDR1 is SGHRS, CDR2 YFSETQ. This CDR3 is built from 16 residues.

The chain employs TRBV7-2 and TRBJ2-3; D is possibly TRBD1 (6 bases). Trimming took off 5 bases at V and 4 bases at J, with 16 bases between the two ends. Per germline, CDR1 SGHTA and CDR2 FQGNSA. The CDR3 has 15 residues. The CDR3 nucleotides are TGTGCCAGCAGCCCTTTCCCCAGGGGATCAGATACGCAGTATTTT. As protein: CASSPFPRGSDTQYF.

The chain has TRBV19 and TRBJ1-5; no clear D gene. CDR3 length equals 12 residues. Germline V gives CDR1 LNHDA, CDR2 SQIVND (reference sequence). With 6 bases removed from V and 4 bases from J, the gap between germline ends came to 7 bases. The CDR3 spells CASSDRNQPQHF. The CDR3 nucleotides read TGTGCCAGTAGCGATCGGAATCAGCCCCAGCATTTT.

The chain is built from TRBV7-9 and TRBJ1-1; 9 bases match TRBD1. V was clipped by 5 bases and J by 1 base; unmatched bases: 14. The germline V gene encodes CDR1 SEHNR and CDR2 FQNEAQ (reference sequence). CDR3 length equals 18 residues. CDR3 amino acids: CASSQGYRGPPQNTEAFF. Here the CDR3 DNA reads TGTGCCAGCAGCCAGGGATACAGGGGGCCACCTCAGAACACTGAAGCTTTCTTT. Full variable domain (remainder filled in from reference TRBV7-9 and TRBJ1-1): DTGVSQNPRHKITKRGQNVTFRCDPISEHNRLYWYRQTLGQGPEFLTYFQNEAQLEKSRLLSDRFSAERPKGSFSTLEIQRTEQGDSAMYLCASSQGYRGPPQNTEAFFGQGTRLTVV.